The T cell receptor beta chain described here comes from a study of blood T cell repertoires in COVID-19. Study-wide context: COVID-19 samples from acute and convalescent phases originated in the United States, Italy and Spain.

CDR1 is SGHTS, CDR2 YDEGEE, per germline. Losses at the gene ends were 4 bases for V and 6 bases for J; bases not matched to a gene: 8. The CDR3 runs to 16 residues. The authors' processing: Amplification of reference gene primers was used by the study to estimate nucleated cell counts. Libraries were prepared by immunoSEQ multiplex PCR; TCRdb keeps only in-frame clonotypes and omits some of them. Clone size and the V and J calls come from that table; the DNA yielded D and trimming. The table shows some 380,000 clones, with almost 90% occurring only once. This clone was seen a handful of times. The chain recombines TRBV5-8 with TRBJ2-2; 11 bases are shared with TRBD1. What was sequenced was peripheral blood. The source is a man aged 18 to 30 with active or convalescent COVID-19. This CDR3 is CASSRWTGGLSGELFF. In DNA form, the CDR3 reads TGTGCCAGCAGCCGATGGACAGGGGGCTTATCCGGGGAGCTGTTTTTT.